Listed below are T cell receptor beta chains from one sample, sequenced in a study of T cells in Graves' hyperthyroidism and ophthalmopathy. Using its own MiXCR run on the multiplex PCR reads, TCRdb lists one record per CDR3 protein. The sample records 660,000 or so distinct CDR3 sequences, 45% being singletons. The specimen was peripheral blood or thyroid tissue (not recorded which). These receptors came from an adult man with Graves' disease, either hyperthyroidism or ophthalmopathy (not recorded which). The CDR3 runs from the conserved cysteine through the conserved F or W. The D gene is left open where the match is weak. Some rows have no size entry. The others give once, few or many, or a class for an expanded clone.

J gene: TRBJ1-1
D gene: -
clone size: once
V gene: TRBV7-2
CDR3 protein: CASSYSYSRGMNTEAFF
CDR3 DNA: TGTGCCAGCAGTTACTCCTACAGCAGGGGAATGAACACTGAAGCTTTCTTT

J gene: TRBJ1-1
D gene: -
clone size: -
V gene: TRBV14
CDR3 protein: CASSQGRNTEALF
CDR3 DNA: TGTGCCAGCAGCCAGGGCAGAAACACTGAAGCTCTCTTT

J gene: TRBJ2-2
D gene: -
clone size: many
V gene: TRBV7-8
CDR3 protein: CASSSRRAANTGELFF
CDR3 DNA: TGTGCCAGCAGCTCTAGACGAGCTGCGAACACCGGGGAGCTGTTTTTT

J gene: TRBJ1-6
D gene: -
clone size: -
V gene: TRBV29-1
CDR3 protein: CSDRSDNSPLHF
CDR3 DNA: TGCAGCGACAGGTCAGACAATTCACCCCTCCACTTT

J gene: TRBJ1-1
D gene: -
clone size: many
V gene: TRBV7-8
CDR3 protein: CASSLRSVDTEAFF
CDR3 DNA: TGTGCCAGCAGCTTACGCAGCGTCGACACTGAAGCTTTCTTT

J gene: TRBJ1-2
D gene: -
clone size: -
V gene: TRBV19
CDR3 protein: CASSPFDKDIDYGYTF
CDR3 DNA: TGTGCCAGTAGCCCCTTCGACAAAGATATCGACTATGGCTACACCTTC

J gene: TRBJ2-7
D gene: TRBD2
clone size: -
V gene: TRBV25-1
CDR3 protein: CASSEFFGRDYDQYF
CDR3 DNA: TGTGCCAGCAGTGAATTTTTTGGACGGGACTACGACCAGTACTTC

J gene: TRBJ1-6
D gene: -
clone size: few
V gene: TRBV7-6
CDR3 protein: CASSLAEQDSYNSPLHF
CDR3 DNA: TGTGCCAGCAGCTTAGCAGAGCAGGATTCCTATAATTCACCCCTCCACTTT

J gene: TRBJ1-1
D gene: TRBD1
clone size: many
V gene: TRBV2
CDR3 protein: CASSVKGASNTEAFF
CDR3 DNA: TGTGCCAGCAGTGTAAAGGGGGCATCGAACACTGAAGCTTTCTTT

J gene: TRBJ1-5
D gene: -
clone size: many
V gene: TRBV2
CDR3 protein: CASSESERGNQPQHF
CDR3 DNA: TGTGCCAGCAGTGAAAGCGAGAGGGGCAATCAGCCCCAGCATTTT

J gene: TRBJ2-2
D gene: -
clone size: many
V gene: TRBV7-3
CDR3 protein: CASSSTRTGELFF
CDR3 DNA: TGTGCCAGCAGCTCTACACGTACCGGGGAGCTGTTTTTT

J gene: TRBJ1-4
D gene: TRBD1
clone size: -
V gene: TRBV15
CDR3 protein: CATSRQGSGTGVEKLFF
CDR3 DNA: TGTGCCACCAGCAGACAGGGTTCAGGGACAGGCGTCGAAAAACTGTTTTTT

J gene: TRBJ1-3
D gene: -
clone size: many
V gene: TRBV4-1
CDR3 protein: CASSQDSGYSGNTIYF
CDR3 DNA: TGCGCCAGCAGCCAAGATAGCGGGTACTCTGGAAACACCATATATTTT

J gene: TRBJ1-1
D gene: -
clone size: many
V gene: TRBV29-1
CDR3 protein: CSVEREPYHTEAFF
CDR3 DNA: TGCAGCGTTGAAAGAGAGCCTTACCACACTGAAGCTTTCTTT

J gene: TRBJ2-7
D gene: TRBD1
clone size: -
V gene: TRBV20-1
CDR3 protein: CSAGVPGQGSSYEQYF
CDR3 DNA: TGCAGTGCTGGAGTACCGGGACAGGGAAGCTCCTACGAGCAGTACTTC

J gene: TRBJ1-2
D gene: -
clone size: -
V gene: TRBV12-3/TRBV12-4
CDR3 protein: CASRQGGGVNGYTF
CDR3 DNA: TGTGCCAGCAGGCAGGGTGGGGGCGTGAATGGCTACACCTTC

J gene: TRBJ1-1
D gene: TRBD1
clone size: -
V gene: TRBV4-2
CDR3 protein: CASSQDRGRDRVAFF
CDR3 DNA: TGTGCCAGCAGCCAAGACAGGGGGCGAGACAGGGTGGCTTTCTTT

J gene: TRBJ1-4
D gene: -
clone size: few
V gene: TRBV11-2
CDR3 protein: CASSLDRKQKLFF
CDR3 DNA: TGTGCCAGCAGCTTAGATAGGAAACAAAAACTGTTTTTT

J gene: TRBJ1-2
D gene: TRBD1
clone size: -
V gene: TRBV7-9
CDR3 protein: CASSFRDSNYGYTF
CDR3 DNA: TGTGCCAGCAGCTTCCGGGACAGTAACTATGGCTACACCTTC

J gene: TRBJ1-1
D gene: -
clone size: -
V gene: TRBV7-2
CDR3 protein: CASRTGFDTEAFF
CDR3 DNA: TGTGCCAGCCGGACTGGGTTCGACACTGAAGCTTTCTTT

J gene: TRBJ1-2
D gene: -
clone size: many
V gene: TRBV29-1
CDR3 protein: CSVARERDGYTF
CDR3 DNA: TGCAGCGTTGCGAGGGAACGGGATGGCTACACCTTC

J gene: TRBJ2-7
D gene: TRBD1
clone size: many
V gene: TRBV29-1
CDR3 protein: CSVEAPGQGIHEQYF
CDR3 DNA: TGCAGCGTTGAGGCTCCGGGACAGGGAATCCACGAGCAGTACTTC

J gene: TRBJ2-7
D gene: TRBD2
clone size: -
V gene: TRBV20-1
CDR3 protein: CSAQSSGAYEQYF
CDR3 DNA: TGCAGTGCTCAGTCTAGCGGAGCCTACGAGCAGTACTTC

J gene: TRBJ2-2
D gene: -
clone size: few
V gene: TRBV9
CDR3 protein: CASSQGRFYTGELFF
CDR3 DNA: TGTGCCAGCAGCCAAGGACGGTTCTATACCGGGGAGCTGTTTTTT

J gene: TRBJ2-7
D gene: TRBD1
clone size: many
V gene: TRBV7-9
CDR3 protein: CASSPGTGYEQYF
CDR3 DNA: TGTGCCAGCAGCCCCGGGACAGGGTACGAGCAGTACTTC

J gene: TRBJ1-6
D gene: -
clone size: -
V gene: TRBV2
CDR3 protein: CASSFVIEGQGNSPLHF
CDR3 DNA: TGTGCCAGCAGCTTCGTAATAGAGGGCCAGGGTAATTCACCCCTCCACTTT

J gene: TRBJ1-3
D gene: -
clone size: few
V gene: TRBV7-2
CDR3 protein: CASSFTSTGGNTIYF
CDR3 DNA: TGTGCCAGCAGCTTTACCTCTACAGGAGGAAACACCATATATTTT

J gene: TRBJ1-1
D gene: -
clone size: -
V gene: TRBV28
CDR3 protein: CASSAQDSNTEAFF
CDR3 DNA: TGTGCCAGCAGCGCACAGGATAGTAACACTGAAGCTTTCTTT

J gene: TRBJ1-4
D gene: -
clone size: -
V gene: TRBV7-2
CDR3 protein: CASSSLPLPGATNEKLFF
CDR3 DNA: TGTGCCAGCAGCTCCCTCCCCCTACCGGGAGCAACTAATGAAAAACTGTTTTTT

J gene: TRBJ2-5
D gene: -
clone size: -
V gene: TRBV20-1
CDR3 protein: CSARFRRAEETQYF
CDR3 DNA: TGCAGTGCTAGATTTAGGAGGGCTGAAGAGACCCAGTACTTC

J gene: TRBJ2-2
D gene: TRBD2
clone size: few
V gene: TRBV2
CDR3 protein: CASTGLAGNTGELFF
CDR3 DNA: TGTGCCAGCACCGGACTAGCGGGGAACACCGGGGAGCTGTTTTTT

J gene: TRBJ1-1
D gene: -
clone size: few
V gene: TRBV14
CDR3 protein: CASSQGTRTEAFF
CDR3 DNA: TGTGCCAGCAGCCAAGGAACCCGCACCGAAGCTTTCTTT

J gene: TRBJ2-5
D gene: -
clone size: -
V gene: TRBV20-1
CDR3 protein: CSAIMAGETQYF
CDR3 DNA: TGCAGTGCCATCATGGCAGGGGAGACCCAGTACTTC

J gene: TRBJ1-3
D gene: -
clone size: -
V gene: TRBV11-2
CDR3 protein: CASSLVPESSGNTIYF
CDR3 DNA: TGTGCCAGCAGCTTAGTTCCGGAGAGCTCTGGAAACACCATATATTTT

J gene: TRBJ1-3
D gene: -
clone size: few
V gene: TRBV12-3/TRBV12-4
CDR3 protein: CASSPQGSSGNTIYF
CDR3 DNA: TGTGCCAGCAGTCCCCAGGGTAGCTCTGGAAACACCATATATTTT

J gene: TRBJ1-2
D gene: -
clone size: -
V gene: TRBV7-9
CDR3 protein: CASSVGTAVSYGYTF
CDR3 DNA: TGTGCCAGCAGCGTGGGGACGGCGGTATCCTATGGCTACACCTTC

J gene: TRBJ2-7
D gene: TRBD1
clone size: -
V gene: TRBV29-1
CDR3 protein: CSVELGQDRTYEQYF
CDR3 DNA: TGCAGCGTTGAGTTAGGACAGGACAGGACCTACGAGCAGTACTTC

J gene: TRBJ1-1
D gene: TRBD1
clone size: -
V gene: TRBV24-1
CDR3 protein: CATRRTGHTEAFF
CDR3 DNA: TGTGCCACCCGCAGGACAGGGCACACTGAAGCTTTCTTT

J gene: TRBJ1-4
D gene: -
clone size: once
V gene: TRBV2
CDR3 protein: CASSFGPGRHEKLFF
CDR3 DNA: TGTGCCAGCAGCTTCGGCCCAGGGAGACACGAAAAACTGTTTTTT

J gene: TRBJ2-7
D gene: -
clone size: few
V gene: TRBV11-1
CDR3 protein: CASSRTATYEQYF
CDR3 DNA: TGTGCCAGCTCCCGGACAGCTACCTACGAGCAGTACTTC

J gene: TRBJ1-4
D gene: TRBD1
clone size: -
V gene: TRBV19
CDR3 protein: CASSILGTANEKLFF
CDR3 DNA: TGTGCCAGTAGTATTCTCGGGACAGCTAATGAAAAACTGTTTTTT

J gene: TRBJ1-4
D gene: -
clone size: many
V gene: TRBV7-9
CDR3 protein: CASSLTGDNEKLFF
CDR3 DNA: TGTGCCAGCAGCTTAACGGGGGATAATGAAAAACTGTTTTTT

J gene: TRBJ1-1
D gene: -
clone size: many
V gene: TRBV10-3
CDR3 protein: CAIREPAGMNTEAFF
CDR3 DNA: TGTGCCATCAGGGAGCCTGCCGGAATGAACACTGAAGCTTTCTTT

J gene: TRBJ1-6
D gene: -
clone size: few
V gene: TRBV20-1
CDR3 protein: CSAGGQSNSPLHF
CDR3 DNA: TGCAGTGCCGGGGGGCAATCAAATTCACCCCTCCACTTT

J gene: TRBJ2-5
D gene: TRBD2
clone size: -
V gene: TRBV20-1
CDR3 protein: CSARGGGAFYEQETQYF
CDR3 DNA: TGCAGTGCTAGGGGCGGGGGGGCCTTTTATGAGCAAGAGACCCAGTACTTC

J gene: TRBJ1-1
D gene: -
clone size: few
V gene: TRBV7-9
CDR3 protein: CASSLLEYTEAFF
CDR3 DNA: TGTGCCAGCAGCCTTTTAGAGTACACTGAAGCTTTCTTT

J gene: TRBJ1-2
D gene: TRBD1
clone size: many
V gene: TRBV10-2
CDR3 protein: CASGQGDYGYTF
CDR3 DNA: TGCGCCAGCGGACAGGGAGACTATGGCTACACCTTC

J gene: TRBJ2-2
D gene: -
clone size: -
V gene: TRBV7-8
CDR3 protein: CASSSPGLANTGELFF
CDR3 DNA: TGTGCCAGCAGCTCTCCGGGACTGGCGAACACCGGGGAGCTGTTTTTT

J gene: TRBJ2-7
D gene: -
clone size: few
V gene: TRBV5-1
CDR3 protein: CASSLNDRGTDEQYF
CDR3 DNA: TGCGCCAGCAGCTTGAACGACCGGGGTACCGACGAGCAGTACTTC

J gene: TRBJ1-6
D gene: -
clone size: once
V gene: TRBV15
CDR3 protein: CATSTSGGTNSPLHF
CDR3 DNA: TGTGCCACCAGCACCAGCGGGGGGACTAATTCACCCCTCCACTTT

J gene: TRBJ1-1
D gene: TRBD1
clone size: -
V gene: TRBV19
CDR3 protein: CASSKGQGARNEAFF
CDR3 DNA: TGTGCCAGTAGTAAGGGACAGGGGGCCCGGAATGAAGCTTTCTTT